What follows are 9 T cell receptor beta chains derived from one specimen sequenced in a study. MiXCR was run by TCRdb on the RT-PCR reads, yielding one entry per CDR3 protein. The sample lists about 700,000 distinct CDR3 sequences; 12% to 15% were seen once. The source material was memory CD4+ T cells from blood. These receptors were taken from a female donor in good health, serving as a healthy control.

This clonotype came up a few times. The J gene is TRBJ2-5, the V gene TRBV4-1; TRBD2 matches 11 bases. V was clipped by 3 bases and J by 3 bases; unmatched bases: 6. The length of the CDR3 is 16 residues. Germline-derived CDR1 and CDR2 are MGHRA and YSYEKL. CDR3 coding DNA: TGCGCCAGCAGCCAGTTCGGGACTAGCGGTGAAGAGACCCAGTACTTC. The encoded protein is CASSQFGTSGEETQYF.

Only a few counts were recorded for this clonotype. This chain uses TRBV6-1 with TRBJ2-3, with TRBD2 identical over 12 bases. Germline CDR1 MNHNS, CDR2 SASEGT. The CDR3 contains 15 residues. V shed 5 bases and J 4 bases; nucleotides not matched to a gene: 4. CDR3 DNA sequence: TGTGCCAGCAGTACCGGACTAGCGGGACCAGATACGCAGTATTTT. It is translated as CASSTGLAGPDTQYF.

There are many counts of this clonotype. The chain is built from TRBV12-3 or TRBV12-4 and TRBJ1-2, with TRBD1 identical over 8 bases. The V and J ends lost 7 bases and 1 base, in that order; junction bases with no gene match: 11. This CDR3 has 16 amino acids. CDR3 region: CASTQGQGDFNYGYTF. CDR3 bases: TGTGCCAGCACTCAAGGACAGGGCGATTTTAACTATGGCTACACCTTC.

In this sample, this clonotype turned up many times. The rearrangement uses TRBV5-5 and TRBJ1-4, with D hard to call. This CDR3 has 13 amino acids. V was cut by 0 bases and J by 7 bases, with 7 bases left in between. Per the germline V gene, CDR1 is SGHKS and CDR2 is YYEKEE (reference sequence). Written as DNA, the CDR3 is TGTGCCAGCAGCTTGGGCAGTACTGAAAAACTGTTTTTT. It yields the protein CASSLGSTEKLFF.

This clonotype was detected ten times or more. V gene TRBV28 combines with J gene TRBJ1-5; D uncertain. Germline values: CDR1 MDHEN, CDR2 SYDVKM. CDR3 size: 14 residues. Trimming shortened V by 6 bases and J by 3 bases, and 12 bases separated the two germline ends. CDR3 sequence (DNA): TGTGCCAGCAGCGCCGGGAGCACCAATCAGCCCCAGCATTTT. It encodes CASSAGSTNQPQHF.

The chain joins TRBV18 to TRBJ2-1; perhaps D is TRBD1 or TRBD2 (6 bases each). Trimming left V 6 bases short and J 3 bases short, with 18 bases between. The germline CDR1 and CDR2 sequences are KGHSH and LQKENI. This CDR3 contains 16 residues. The CDR3 protein is CASSPRGRGFYNEQFF. The CDR3 nucleotides read TGTGCCAGCTCCCCCCGGGGGCGGGGATTCTACAATGAGCAGTTCTTC. Complete variable domain (other parts from reference TRBV18 and TRBJ2-1): NAGVMQNPRHLVRRRGQEARLRCSPMKGHSHVYWYRQLPEEGLKFMVYLQKENIIDESGMPKERFSAEFPKEGPSILRIQQVVRGDSAAYFCASSPRGRGFYNEQFFGPGTRLTVL.

This clonotype turned up a few times. The rearrangement links TRBV4-2 to TRBJ2-7, with D unclear. The V gene lost 0 bases and the J gene lost 4 bases, with 10 bases spanning the gap. Germline loops: CDR1 LGHNA, CDR2 YNFKEQ. This CDR3 spans 14 amino acids. The CDR3 DNA reads as TGTGCCAGCAGCCAAGATGTAGGGTCGTACGAGCAGTACTTC. Encoded protein: CASSQDVGSYEQYF.

Concerning this clonotype: A read error is possible here, since a much larger clone lies one base away. V and J are TRBV4-1 and TRBJ1-4; maybe TRBD1 (5 bases). Germline assignment: CDR1 MGHRA and CDR2 YSYEKL. The length of the CDR3 is 15 residues. Deletions cut 2 bases from V and 2 bases from J, with 9 bases between. CDR3 DNA: TGCGCCAGCAGCCAACCCCGGGGCACTAATGAAAAACTGTTTTTT. Its translation is CASSQPRGTNEKLFF.

This clonotype was observed at least ten times. The rearrangement links TRBV20-1 to TRBJ2-7; 13 nucleotides agree with TRBD2. The CDR3 has 14 residues. Trimming at V came to 5 bases and at J to 5 bases, leaving 6 bases not matched to a gene. Germline V lookup: CDR1 DFQATT, CDR2 SNEGSKA (reference sequence). CDR3 sequence: CSAPGTSGKHEQYF. The CDR3 bases are TGCAGTGCTCCTGGGACTAGCGGGAAGCACGAGCAGTACTTC.